This T cell receptor (beta chain) was recovered during a study of blood T cell repertoires in COVID-19. The overall study: T cells, B-cell-depleted T cells, or PBMCs supplied cDNA or gDNA.

In the original analysis: Counts of nucleated cells, estimated from reference gene primer amplification, were obtained. Repertoires were generated with immunoSEQ multiplex PCR, while TCRdb's copy carries only in-frame clones and drops some. V and J calls and clone size come straight from that table; D and trimming were deduced from the DNA. This table holds fewer than 300,000 clones, roughly 90% found once. Per germline, CDR1 LGHNA and CDR2 YSLEER. The CDR3 has 18 residues. V was pared by 4 bases and J by 2 bases, with 22 bases between. The chain couples TRBV4-3 to TRBJ2-3; tentative D call: TRBD1 (6 bases). The source of this sequence is a woman aged 30 to 39 who had recovered from COVID-19. The sample was PBMCs or T cells enriched from blood (not recorded which). CDR3 amino acids: CASSPTIILRGNTDTQYF. Here the CDR3 DNA reads TGCGCCAGCAGCCCAACCATCATTCTCAGGGGAAACACAGATACGCAGTATTTT.